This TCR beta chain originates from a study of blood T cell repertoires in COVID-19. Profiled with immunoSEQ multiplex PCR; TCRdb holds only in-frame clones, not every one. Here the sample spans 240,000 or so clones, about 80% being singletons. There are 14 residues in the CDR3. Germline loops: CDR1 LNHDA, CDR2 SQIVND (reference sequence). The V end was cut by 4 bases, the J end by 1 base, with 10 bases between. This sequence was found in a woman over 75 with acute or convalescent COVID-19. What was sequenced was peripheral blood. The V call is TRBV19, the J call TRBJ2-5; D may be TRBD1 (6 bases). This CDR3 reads CASSRGHIQETQYF. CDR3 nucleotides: TGTGCCAGTAGTAGGGGGCACATCCAAGAGACCCAGTACTTC.